A few counts support the clone carrying this T cell receptor beta chain. Its antigen is not identified. These data come from a study of CD8+ T cells in alopecia areata. Overall study: Patients remained on tofacitinib for 6 to 18 months and then went 6 months without it.

Treatment described: oral pan-JAK inhibitor, 5-10 mg twice daily. TCR sequencing used cDNA made by reverse transcription of extracted RNA. Profiling relied on immunoSEQ multiplex PCR, and the TCRdb table lists in-frame clones only, not all of them. The repertoire holds approximately 200,000 clones, with 55% to 70% as singletons. Study-level points and caveats: In scalp and blood during tofacitinib, many expanded lesional clones persisted. On tofacitinib, scalp clonality and expanded CD8+ clones among top 100 fell significantly. Tissue-resident alphabeta T cells belonging to normal skin likewise get sequenced within scalp specimens.

The germline CDR1 and CDR2 sequences are MDHEN and SYDVKM. Trimming took 5 bases from V and 0 from J, leaving 14 bases between them. The CDR3 covers 16 residues. Material: CD4+ T cells sorted from blood, obtained at week 24, from a patient treated with tofacitinib. The chain uses TRBV28 and TRBJ1-5; D gene ambiguous. This clonotype originated in a human donor with alopecia areata. The CDR3 nucleotides read TGTGCCAGCAGTATCGCAACAGAGTATAGCAATCAGCCCCAGCATTTT. Translating it yields CASSIATEYSNQPQHF.